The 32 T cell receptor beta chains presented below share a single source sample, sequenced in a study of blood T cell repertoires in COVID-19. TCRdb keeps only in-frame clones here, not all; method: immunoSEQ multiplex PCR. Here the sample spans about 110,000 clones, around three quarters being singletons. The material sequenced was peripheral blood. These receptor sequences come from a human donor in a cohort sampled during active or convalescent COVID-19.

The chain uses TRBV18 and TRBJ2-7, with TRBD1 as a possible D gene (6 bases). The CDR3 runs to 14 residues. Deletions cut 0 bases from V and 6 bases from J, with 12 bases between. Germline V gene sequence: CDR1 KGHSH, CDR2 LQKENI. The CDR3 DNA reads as TGTGCCAGCTCACCACCGACAGGAAGAGTCGAGCAGTACTTC. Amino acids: CASSPPTGRVEQYF.

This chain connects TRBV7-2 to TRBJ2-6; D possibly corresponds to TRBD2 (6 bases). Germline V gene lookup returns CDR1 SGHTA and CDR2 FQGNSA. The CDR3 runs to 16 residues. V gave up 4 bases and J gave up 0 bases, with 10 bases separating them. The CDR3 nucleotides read TGTGCCAGCAGCTATCAGGGACTCTCTGGGGCCAACGTCCTGACTTTC. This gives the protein CASSYQGLSGANVLTF.

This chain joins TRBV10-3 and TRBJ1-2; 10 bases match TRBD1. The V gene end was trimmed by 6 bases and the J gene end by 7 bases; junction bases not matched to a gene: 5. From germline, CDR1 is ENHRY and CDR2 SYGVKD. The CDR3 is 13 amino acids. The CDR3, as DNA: TGTGCCATCAGGGGGACAGGGGCCCCTGGCTACACCTTC. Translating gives CAIRGTGAPGYTF.

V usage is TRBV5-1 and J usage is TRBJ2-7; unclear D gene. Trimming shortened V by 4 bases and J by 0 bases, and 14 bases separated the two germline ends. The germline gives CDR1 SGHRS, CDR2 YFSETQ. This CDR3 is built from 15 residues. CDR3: CASSPNTGTSYEQYF. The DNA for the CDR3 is TGCGCCAGCAGCCCCAATACCGGTACCTCCTACGAGCAGTACTTC.

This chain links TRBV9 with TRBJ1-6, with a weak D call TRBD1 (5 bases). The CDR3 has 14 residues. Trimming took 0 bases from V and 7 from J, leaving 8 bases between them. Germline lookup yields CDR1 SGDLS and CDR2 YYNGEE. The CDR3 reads CASSVGAGNSPLHF. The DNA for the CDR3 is TGTGCCAGCAGCGTAGGGGCAGGGAATTCACCCCTCCACTTT. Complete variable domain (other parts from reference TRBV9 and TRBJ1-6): DSGVTQTPKHLITATGQRVTLRCSPRSGDLSVYWYQQSLDQGLQFLIQYYNGEERAKGNILERFSAQQFPDLHSELNLSSLELGDSALYFCASSVGAGNSPLHFGNGTRLTVT.

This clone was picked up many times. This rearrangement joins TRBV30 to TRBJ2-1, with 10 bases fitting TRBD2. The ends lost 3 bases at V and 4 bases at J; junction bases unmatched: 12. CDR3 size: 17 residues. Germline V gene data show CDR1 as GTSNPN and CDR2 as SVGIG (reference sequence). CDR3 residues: CAWSHTSGIPHYNEQFF. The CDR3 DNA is TGTGCCTGGAGCCATACTAGCGGGATCCCCCATTACAATGAGCAGTTCTTC.

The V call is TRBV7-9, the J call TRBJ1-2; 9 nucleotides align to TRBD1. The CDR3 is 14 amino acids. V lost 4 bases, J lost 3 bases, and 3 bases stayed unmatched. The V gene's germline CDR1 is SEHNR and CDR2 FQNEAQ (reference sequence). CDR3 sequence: CASSYYRGHYGYTF. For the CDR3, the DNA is TGTGCCAGCAGCTATTACAGGGGGCACTATGGCTACACCTTC.

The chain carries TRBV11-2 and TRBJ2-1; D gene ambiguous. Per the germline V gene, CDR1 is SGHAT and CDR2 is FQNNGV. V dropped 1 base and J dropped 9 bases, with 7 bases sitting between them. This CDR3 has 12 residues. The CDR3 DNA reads TGTGCCAGCAGCTTAGCTGGCCTTGAGCAGTTCTTC. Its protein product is CASSLAGLEQFF.

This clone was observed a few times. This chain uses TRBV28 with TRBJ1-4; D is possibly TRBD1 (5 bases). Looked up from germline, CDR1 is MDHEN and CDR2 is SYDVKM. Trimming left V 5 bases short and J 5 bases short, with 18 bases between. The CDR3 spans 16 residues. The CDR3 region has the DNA TGTGCCAGCAGTCCCTCCGCAGGGCTTGTAAATGAAAAACTGTTTTTT. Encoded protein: CASSPSAGLVNEKLFF. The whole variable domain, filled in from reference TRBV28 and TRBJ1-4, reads DVKVTQSSRYLVKRTGEKVFLECVQDMDHENMFWYRQDPGLGLRLIYFSYDVKMKEKGDIPEGYSVSREKKERFSLILESASTNQTSMYLCASSPSAGLVNEKLFFGSGTQLSVL.

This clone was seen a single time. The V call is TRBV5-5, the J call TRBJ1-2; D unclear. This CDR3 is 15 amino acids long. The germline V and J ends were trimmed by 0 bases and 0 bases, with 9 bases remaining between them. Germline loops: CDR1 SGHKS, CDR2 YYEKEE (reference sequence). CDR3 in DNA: TGTGCCAGCAGCTTGGAACGCCTACCTAACTATGGCTACACCTTC. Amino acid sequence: CASSLERLPNYGYTF.

CDR3 region: CASSYSRKANTEAFF. CDR3 coding DNA: TGTGCCAGCAGTTACTCGAGGAAGGCGAACACTGAAGCTTTCTTT. This chain links TRBV6-5 with TRBJ1-1; D is unclear. The CDR3 totals 15 residues. Trimming removed 0 bases at V and 1 base at J, with 9 bases between. Germline CDR1 and CDR2: MNHEY and SVGAGI.

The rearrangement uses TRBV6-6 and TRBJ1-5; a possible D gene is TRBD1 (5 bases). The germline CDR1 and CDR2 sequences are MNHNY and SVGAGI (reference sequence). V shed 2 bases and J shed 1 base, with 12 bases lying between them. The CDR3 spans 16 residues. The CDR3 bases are TGTGCCAGCAGTTACGGGGAACGGGGGAGCAATCAGCCCCAGCATTTT. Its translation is CASSYGERGSNQPQHF.

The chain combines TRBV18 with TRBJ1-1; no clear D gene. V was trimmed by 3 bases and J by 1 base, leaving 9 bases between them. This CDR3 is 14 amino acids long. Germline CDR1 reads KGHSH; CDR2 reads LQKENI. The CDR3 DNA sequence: TGTGCCAGCTCACCCGTGGGCCGGAACACTGAAGCTTTCTTT. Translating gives CASSPVGRNTEAFF.

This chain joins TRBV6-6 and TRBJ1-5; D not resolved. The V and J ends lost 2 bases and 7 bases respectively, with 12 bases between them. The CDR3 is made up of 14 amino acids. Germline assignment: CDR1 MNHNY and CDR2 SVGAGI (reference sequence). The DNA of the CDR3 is TGTGCCAGCAGTTACGGGCAAGGAAGGCAGCCCCAGCATTTT. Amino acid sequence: CASSYGQGRQPQHF.

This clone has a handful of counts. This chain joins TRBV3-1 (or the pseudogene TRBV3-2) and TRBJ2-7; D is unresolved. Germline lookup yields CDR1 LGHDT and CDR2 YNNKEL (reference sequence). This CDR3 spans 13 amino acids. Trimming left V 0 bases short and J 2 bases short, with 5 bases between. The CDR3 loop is CASSQDPTYEQYF. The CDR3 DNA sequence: TGTGCCAGCAGCCAAGACCCTACCTACGAGCAGTACTTC.

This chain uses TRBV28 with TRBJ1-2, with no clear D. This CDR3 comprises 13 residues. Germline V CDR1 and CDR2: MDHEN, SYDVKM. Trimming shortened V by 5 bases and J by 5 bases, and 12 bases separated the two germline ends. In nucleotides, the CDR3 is TGTGCCAGCAGTCACCGCGGAGGGTATGGCTACACCTTC. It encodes CASSHRGGYGYTF.

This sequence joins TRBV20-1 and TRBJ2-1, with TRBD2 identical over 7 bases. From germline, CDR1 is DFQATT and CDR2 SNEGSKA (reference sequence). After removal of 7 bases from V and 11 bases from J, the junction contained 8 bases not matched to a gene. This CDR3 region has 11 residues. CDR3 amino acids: CSERQGLKQFF. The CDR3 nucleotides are TGCAGTGAGAGGCAGGGACTAAAGCAGTTCTTC.

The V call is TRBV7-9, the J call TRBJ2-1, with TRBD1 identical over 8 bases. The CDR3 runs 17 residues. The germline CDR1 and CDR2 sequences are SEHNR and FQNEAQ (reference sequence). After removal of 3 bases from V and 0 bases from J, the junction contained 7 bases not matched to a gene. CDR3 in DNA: TGTGCCAGCAGCTTCGGGGACAGGAGAAGCTCCTACAATGAGCAGTTCTTC. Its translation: CASSFGDRRSSYNEQFF. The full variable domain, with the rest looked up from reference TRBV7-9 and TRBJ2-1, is DTGVSQNPRHKITKRGQNVTFRCDPISEHNRLYWYRQTLGQGPEFLTYFQNEAQLEKSRLLSDRFSAERPKGSFSTLEIQRTEQGDSAMYLCASSFGDRRSSYNEQFFGPGTRLTVL.

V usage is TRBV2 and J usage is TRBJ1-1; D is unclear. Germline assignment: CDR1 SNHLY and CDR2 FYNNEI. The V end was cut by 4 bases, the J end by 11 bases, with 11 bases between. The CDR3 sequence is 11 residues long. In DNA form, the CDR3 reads TGTGCCAGCAGTGTAGCCTACGAGGCTTTCTTT. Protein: CASSVAYEAFF.

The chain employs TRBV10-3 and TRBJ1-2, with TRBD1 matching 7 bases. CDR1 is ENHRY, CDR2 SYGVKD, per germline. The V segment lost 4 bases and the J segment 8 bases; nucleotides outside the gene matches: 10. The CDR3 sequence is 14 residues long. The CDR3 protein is CAISAEGARGGYTF. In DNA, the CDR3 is TGTGCCATCAGTGCAGAGGGGGCGCGGGGAGGCTACACCTTC.

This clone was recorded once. The CDR3 protein is CASSPQGSYNSPLHF. CDR3 DNA: TGTGCCAGCAGTCCACAGGGATCCTATAATTCACCCCTCCACTTT. The chain links TRBV7-2 to TRBJ1-6; possible D gene TRBD1, 6 bases. The CDR3 runs to 15 residues. Per the germline V gene, CDR1 is SGHTA and CDR2 is FQGNSA. V lost 6 bases, J lost 1 base, and 10 bases lay in between.

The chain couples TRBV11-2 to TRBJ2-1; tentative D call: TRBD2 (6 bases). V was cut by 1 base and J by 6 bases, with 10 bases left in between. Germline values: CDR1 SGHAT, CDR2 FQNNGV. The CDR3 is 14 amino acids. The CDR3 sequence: CASSLAGSANEQFF. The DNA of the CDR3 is TGTGCCAGCAGCTTAGCCGGGAGCGCCAATGAGCAGTTCTTC.

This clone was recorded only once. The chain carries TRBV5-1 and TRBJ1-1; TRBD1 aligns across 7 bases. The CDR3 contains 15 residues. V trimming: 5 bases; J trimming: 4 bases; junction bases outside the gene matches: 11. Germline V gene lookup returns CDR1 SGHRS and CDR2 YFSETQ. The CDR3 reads CASRGTVAGPTEAFF. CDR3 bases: TGCGCCAGCAGGGGGACAGTAGCAGGCCCCACTGAAGCTTTCTTT. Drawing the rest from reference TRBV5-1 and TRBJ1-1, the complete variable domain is KAGVTQTPRYLIKTRGQQVTLSCSPISGHRSVSWYQQTPGQGLQFLFEYFSETQRNKGNFPGRFSGRQFSNSRSEMNVSTLELGDSALYLCASRGTVAGPTEAFFGQGTRLTVV.

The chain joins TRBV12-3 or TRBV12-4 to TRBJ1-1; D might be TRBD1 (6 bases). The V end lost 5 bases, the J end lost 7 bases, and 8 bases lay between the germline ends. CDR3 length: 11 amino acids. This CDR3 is CASSRQVEAFF. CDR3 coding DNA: TGTGCCAGCAGTAGACAGGTTGAAGCTTTCTTT.

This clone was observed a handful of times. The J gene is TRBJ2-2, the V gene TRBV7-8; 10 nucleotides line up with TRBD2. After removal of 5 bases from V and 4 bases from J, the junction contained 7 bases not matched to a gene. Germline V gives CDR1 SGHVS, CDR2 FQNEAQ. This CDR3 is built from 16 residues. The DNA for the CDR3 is TGTGCCAGCAGCCACCTAGCGGGGGAAAGCACCGGGGAGCTGTTTTTT. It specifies CASSHLAGESTGELFF.

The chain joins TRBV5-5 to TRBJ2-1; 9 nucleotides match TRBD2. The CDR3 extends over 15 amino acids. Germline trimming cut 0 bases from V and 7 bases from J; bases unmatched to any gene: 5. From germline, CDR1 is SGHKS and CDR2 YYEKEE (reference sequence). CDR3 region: CASSLVAGVGNEQFF. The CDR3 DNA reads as TGTGCCAGCAGCTTGGTAGCGGGAGTGGGAAATGAGCAGTTCTTC.

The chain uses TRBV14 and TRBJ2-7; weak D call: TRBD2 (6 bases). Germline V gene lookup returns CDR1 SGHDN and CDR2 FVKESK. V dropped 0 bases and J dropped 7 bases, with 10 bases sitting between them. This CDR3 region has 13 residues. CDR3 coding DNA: TGTGCCAGCAGCCAAGATAACGCGGGGGAGCAGTACTTC. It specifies CASSQDNAGEQYF.

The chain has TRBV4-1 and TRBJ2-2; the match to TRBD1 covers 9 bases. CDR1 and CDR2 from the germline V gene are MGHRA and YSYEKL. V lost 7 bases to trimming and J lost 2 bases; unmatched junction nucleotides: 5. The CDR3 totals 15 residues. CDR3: CASKITGGNTGELFF. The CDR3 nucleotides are TGCGCCAGCAAAATTACAGGGGGCAACACCGGGGAGCTGTTTTTT.

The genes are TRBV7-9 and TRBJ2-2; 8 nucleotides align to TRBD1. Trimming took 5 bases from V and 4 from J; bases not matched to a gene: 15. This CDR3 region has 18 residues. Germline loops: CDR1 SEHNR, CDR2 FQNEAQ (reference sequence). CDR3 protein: CASSQSQDRGRGTGELFF. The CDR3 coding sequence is TGTGCCAGCAGCCAATCTCAAGACAGGGGAAGAGGCACCGGGGAGCTGTTTTTT.

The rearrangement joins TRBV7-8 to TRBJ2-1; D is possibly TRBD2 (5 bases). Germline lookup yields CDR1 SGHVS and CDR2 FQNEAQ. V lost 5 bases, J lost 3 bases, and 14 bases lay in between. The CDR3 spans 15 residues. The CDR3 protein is CASSPPEGGYNEQFF. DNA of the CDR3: TGTGCCAGCAGCCCGCCCGAGGGTGGCTACAATGAGCAGTTCTTC.

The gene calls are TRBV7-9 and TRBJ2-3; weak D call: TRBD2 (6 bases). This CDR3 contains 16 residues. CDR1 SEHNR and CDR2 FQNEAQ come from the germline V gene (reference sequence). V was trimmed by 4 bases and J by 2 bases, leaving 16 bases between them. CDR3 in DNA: TGTGCCAGCAGCTCAAGGGGACTGAAATACACAGATACGCAGTATTTT. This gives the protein CASSSRGLKYTDTQYF. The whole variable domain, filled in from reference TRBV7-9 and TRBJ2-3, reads DTGVSQNPRHKITKRGQNVTFRCDPISEHNRLYWYRQTLGQGPEFLTYFQNEAQLEKSRLLSDRFSAERPKGSFSTLEIQRTEQGDSAMYLCASSSRGLKYTDTQYFGPGTRLTVL.

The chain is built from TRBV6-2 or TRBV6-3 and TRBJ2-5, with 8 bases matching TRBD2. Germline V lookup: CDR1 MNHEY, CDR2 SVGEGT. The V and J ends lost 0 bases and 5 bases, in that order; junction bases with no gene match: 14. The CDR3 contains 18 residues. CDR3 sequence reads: CASSYSQRGRPLGETQYF. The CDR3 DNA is TGTGCCAGCAGTTACTCGCAGCGGGGGAGACCACTCGGGGAGACCCAGTACTTC.